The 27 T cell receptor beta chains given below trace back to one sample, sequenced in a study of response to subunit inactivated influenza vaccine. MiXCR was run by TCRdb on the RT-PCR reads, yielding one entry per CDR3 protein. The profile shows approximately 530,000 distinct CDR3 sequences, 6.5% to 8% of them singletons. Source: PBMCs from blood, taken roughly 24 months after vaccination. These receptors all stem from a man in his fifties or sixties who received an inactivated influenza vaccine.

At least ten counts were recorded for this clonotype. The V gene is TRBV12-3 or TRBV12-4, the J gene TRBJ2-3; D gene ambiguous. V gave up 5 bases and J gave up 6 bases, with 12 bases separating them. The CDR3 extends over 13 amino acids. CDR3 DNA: TGTGCCAGCAGTCCGTTCTTGCGTGATACGCAGTATTTT. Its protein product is CASSPFLRDTQYF.

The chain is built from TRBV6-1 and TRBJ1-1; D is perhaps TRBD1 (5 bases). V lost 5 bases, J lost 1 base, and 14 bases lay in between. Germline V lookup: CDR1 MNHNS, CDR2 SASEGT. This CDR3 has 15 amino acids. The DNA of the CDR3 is TGTGCCAGCAGTACGTCAGGGAGGACGAACACTGAAGCTTTCTTT. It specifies CASSTSGRTNTEAFF.

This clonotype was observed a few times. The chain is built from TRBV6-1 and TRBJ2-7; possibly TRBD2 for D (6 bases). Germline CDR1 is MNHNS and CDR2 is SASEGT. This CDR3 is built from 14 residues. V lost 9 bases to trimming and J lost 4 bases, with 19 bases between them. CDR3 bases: TGTGCCAGGGAGGGCCGTAGTACTGATTACGAGCAGTACTTC. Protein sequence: CAREGRSTDYEQYF.

The CDR3 bases are TGCAGTGCCCCACACGCAGGGAACACCGGGGAGCTGTTTTTT. Translated: CSAPHAGNTGELFF. The chain uses TRBV20-1 and TRBJ2-2; D not certain. CDR1 DFQATT and CDR2 SNEGSKA come from the germline V gene (reference sequence). Trimming pared 6 bases from V and 1 base from J, leaving 12 bases between. This CDR3 has 14 amino acids.

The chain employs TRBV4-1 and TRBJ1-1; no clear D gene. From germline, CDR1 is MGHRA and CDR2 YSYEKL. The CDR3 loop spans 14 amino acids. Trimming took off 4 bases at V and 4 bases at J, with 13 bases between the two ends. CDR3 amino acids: CASSLGVGSTEAFF. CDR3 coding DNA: TGCGCCAGCAGCCTCGGGGTAGGTTCCACTGAAGCTTTCTTT.

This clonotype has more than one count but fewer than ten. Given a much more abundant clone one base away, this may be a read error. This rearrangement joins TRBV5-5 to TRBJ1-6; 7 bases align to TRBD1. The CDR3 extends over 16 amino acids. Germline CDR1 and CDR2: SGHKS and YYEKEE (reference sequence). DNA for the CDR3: TGTGCCAGCAGGTCCAGTTCACAGGGGTACAATTCACCCCTCTACTTT. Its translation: CASRSSSQGYNSPLYF.

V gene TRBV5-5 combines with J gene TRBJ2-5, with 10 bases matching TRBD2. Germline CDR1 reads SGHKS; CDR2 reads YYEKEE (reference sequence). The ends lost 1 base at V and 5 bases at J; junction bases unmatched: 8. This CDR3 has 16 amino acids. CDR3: CASSLLALAGAETQYF. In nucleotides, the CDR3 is TGTGCCAGCAGCTTGTTGGCCCTAGCGGGAGCGGAGACCCAGTACTTC.

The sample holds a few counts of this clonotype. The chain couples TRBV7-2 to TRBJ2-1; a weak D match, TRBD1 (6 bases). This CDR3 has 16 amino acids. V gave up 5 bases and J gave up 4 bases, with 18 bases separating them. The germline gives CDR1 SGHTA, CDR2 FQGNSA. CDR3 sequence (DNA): TGTGCCAGCAGCATCGCGACGAGGGGGAGTTACAATGAGCAGTTCTTC. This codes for CASSIATRGSYNEQFF.

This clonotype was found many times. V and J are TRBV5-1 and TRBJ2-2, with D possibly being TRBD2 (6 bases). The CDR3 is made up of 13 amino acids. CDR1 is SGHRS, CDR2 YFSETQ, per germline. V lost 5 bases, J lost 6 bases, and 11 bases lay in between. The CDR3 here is CASRREASGELFF. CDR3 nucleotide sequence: TGCGCCAGCAGGAGGGAGGCTTCCGGGGAGCTGTTTTTT.

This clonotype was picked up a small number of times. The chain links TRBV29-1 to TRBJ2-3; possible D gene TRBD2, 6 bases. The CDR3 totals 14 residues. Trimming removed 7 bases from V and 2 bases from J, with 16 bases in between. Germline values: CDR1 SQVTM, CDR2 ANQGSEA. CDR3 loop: CSASAGLITDTQYF. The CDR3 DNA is TGCAGCGCCTCGGCGGGGCTAATCACAGATACGCAGTATTTT.

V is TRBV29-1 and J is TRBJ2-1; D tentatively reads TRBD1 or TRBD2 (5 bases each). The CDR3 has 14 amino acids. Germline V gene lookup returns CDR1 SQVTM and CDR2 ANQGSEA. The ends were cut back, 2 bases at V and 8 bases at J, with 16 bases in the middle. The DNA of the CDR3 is TGCAGCGTTGAAATGAACAGACGAGGGGATGAGCAGTTCTTC. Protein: CSVEMNRRGDEQFF.

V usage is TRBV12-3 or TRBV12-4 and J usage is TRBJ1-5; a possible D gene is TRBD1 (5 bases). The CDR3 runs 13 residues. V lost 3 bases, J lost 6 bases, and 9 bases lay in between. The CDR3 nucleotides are TGTGCCAGCAGTTTTCAGGGCTCTCAGCCCCAGCATTTT. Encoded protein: CASSFQGSQPQHF.

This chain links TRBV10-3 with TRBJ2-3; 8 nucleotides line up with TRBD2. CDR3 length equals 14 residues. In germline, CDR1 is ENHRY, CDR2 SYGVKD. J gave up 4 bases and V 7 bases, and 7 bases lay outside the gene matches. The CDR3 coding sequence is TGTGCCATCAAAGGGACTAGTCCTCCAGATACGCAGTATTTT. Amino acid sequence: CAIKGTSPPDTQYF.

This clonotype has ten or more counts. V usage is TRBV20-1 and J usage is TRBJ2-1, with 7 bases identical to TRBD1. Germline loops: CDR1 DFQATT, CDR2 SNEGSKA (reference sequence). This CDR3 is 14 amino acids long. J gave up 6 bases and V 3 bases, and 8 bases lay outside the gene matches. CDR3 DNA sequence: TGCAGTGCTAGTCCTACAGGGGAGCTCAATGAGCAGTTCTTC. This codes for CSASPTGELNEQFF.

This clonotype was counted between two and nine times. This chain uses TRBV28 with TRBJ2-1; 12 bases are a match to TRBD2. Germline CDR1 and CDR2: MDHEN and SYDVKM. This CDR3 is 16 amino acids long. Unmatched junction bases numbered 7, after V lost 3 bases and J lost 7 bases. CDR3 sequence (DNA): TGTGCCAGCAGTTTTTCGCTAGCGGGAGGGTTGAATGAGCAGTTCTTC. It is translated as CASSFSLAGGLNEQFF.

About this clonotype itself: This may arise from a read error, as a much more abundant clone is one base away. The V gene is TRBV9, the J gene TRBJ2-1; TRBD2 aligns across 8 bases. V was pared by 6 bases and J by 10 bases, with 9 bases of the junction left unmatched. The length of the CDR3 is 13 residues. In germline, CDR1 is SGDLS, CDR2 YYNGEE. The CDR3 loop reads CASNLMAGGEQFF. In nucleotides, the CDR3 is TGTGCCAGCAACCTCATGGCGGGAGGAGAGCAGTTCTTC.

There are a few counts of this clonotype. The CDR3 DNA follows: TGTGCCAGCAGCTCAAGACAGGGTGATACGCAGTATTTT. This encodes CASSSRQGDTQYF. The V and J genes are TRBV13 and TRBJ2-3, with 7 positions matching TRBD1. CDR3 length: 13 amino acids. J was trimmed by 6 bases and V by 4 bases; bases with no gene match: 4. Germline CDR1 and CDR2: PRHDT and FYEKMQ (reference sequence).

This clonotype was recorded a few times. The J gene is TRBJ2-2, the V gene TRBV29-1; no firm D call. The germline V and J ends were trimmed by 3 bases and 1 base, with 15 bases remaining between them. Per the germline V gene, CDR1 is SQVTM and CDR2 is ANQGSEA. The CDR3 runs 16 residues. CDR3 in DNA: TGCAGCGTTGAGACCGGCCGGGCGGAGAACACCGGGGAGCTGTTTTTT. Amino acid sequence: CSVETGRAENTGELFF.

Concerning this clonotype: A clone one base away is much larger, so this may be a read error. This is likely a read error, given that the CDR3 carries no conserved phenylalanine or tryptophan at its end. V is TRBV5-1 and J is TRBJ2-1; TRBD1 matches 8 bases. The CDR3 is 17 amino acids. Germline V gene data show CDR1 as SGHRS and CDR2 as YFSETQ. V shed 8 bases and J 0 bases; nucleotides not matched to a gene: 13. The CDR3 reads CASQTGVPQYSYNEQFL. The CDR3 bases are TGCGCCAGTCAGACAGGGGTGCCCCAATACTCCTACAATGAGCAGTTCCTC.

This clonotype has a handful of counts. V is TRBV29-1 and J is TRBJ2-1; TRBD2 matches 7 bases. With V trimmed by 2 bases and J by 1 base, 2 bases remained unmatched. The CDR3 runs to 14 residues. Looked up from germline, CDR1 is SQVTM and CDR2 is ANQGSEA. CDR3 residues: CSVESGASYNEQFF. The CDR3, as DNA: TGCAGCGTTGAAAGCGGGGCTTCCTACAATGAGCAGTTCTTC.

The CDR3, as DNA: TGCGCCAGCAGCGGCGGGACTAGCACTAATACGCAGTATTTT. Amino acid sequence: CASSGGTSTNTQYF. This chain joins TRBV5-1 and TRBJ2-3; TRBD2 matches 9 bases. The CDR3 runs 14 residues. Germline lookup yields CDR1 SGHRS and CDR2 YFSETQ. V shed 4 bases, J shed 7 bases, and the junction held 7 bases outside the gene matches.

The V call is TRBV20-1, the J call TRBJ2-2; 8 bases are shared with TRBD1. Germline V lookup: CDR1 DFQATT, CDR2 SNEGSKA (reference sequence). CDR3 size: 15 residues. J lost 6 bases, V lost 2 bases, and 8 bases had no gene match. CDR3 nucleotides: TGCAGTGCTAGACCCAGCCACAGGGGGGCCGGGGAGCTGTTTTTT. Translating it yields CSARPSHRGAGELFF.

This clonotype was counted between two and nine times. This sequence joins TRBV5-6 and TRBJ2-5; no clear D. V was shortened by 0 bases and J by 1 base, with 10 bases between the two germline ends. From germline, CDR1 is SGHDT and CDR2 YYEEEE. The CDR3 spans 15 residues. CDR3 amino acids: CASSLVPLTQETQYF. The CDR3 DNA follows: TGTGCCAGCAGCTTGGTTCCATTAACCCAAGAGACCCAGTACTTC. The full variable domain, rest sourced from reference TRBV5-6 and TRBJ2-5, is DAGVTQSPTHLIKTRGQQVTLRCSPKSGHDTVSWYQQALGQGPQFIFQYYEEEERQRGNFPDRFSGHQFPNYSSELNVNALLLGDSALYLCASSLVPLTQETQYFGPGTRLLVL.

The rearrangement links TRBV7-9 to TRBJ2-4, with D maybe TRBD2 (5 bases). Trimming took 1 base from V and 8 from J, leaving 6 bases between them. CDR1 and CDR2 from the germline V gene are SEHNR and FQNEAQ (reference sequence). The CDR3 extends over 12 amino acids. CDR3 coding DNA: TGTGCCAGCAGCTTAGAGGGAGACATTCAGTACTTC. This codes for CASSLEGDIQYF. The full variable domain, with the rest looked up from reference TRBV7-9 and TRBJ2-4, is DTGVSQNPRHKITKRGQNVTFRCDPISEHNRLYWYRQTLGQGPEFLTYFQNEAQLEKSRLLSDRFSAERPKGSFSTLEIQRTEQGDSAMYLCASSLEGDIQYFGAGTRLSVL.

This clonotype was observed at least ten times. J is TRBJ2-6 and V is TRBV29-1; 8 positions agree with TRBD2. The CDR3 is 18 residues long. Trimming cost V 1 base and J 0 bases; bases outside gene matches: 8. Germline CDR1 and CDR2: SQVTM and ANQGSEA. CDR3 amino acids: CSVEGGEREYSGANVLTF. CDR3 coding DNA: TGCAGCGTTGAAGGTGGCGAGCGGGAGTACTCTGGGGCCAACGTCCTGACTTTC.

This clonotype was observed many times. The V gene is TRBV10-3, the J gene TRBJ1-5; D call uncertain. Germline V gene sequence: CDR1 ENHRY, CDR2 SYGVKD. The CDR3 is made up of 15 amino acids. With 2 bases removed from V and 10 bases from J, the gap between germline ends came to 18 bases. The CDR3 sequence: CAISELNRDVSPQHF. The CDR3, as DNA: TGTGCCATCAGTGAGCTTAATCGAGATGTTTCACCCCAGCATTTT.

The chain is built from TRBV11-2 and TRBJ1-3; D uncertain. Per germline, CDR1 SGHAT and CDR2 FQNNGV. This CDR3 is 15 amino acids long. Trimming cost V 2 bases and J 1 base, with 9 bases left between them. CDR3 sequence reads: CASSLMTQSGNTIYF. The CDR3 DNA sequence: TGTGCCAGCAGCTTAATGACGCAGTCTGGAAACACCATATATTTT.